Listed below are T cell receptor beta chains from one sample, sequenced in a study of regulatory T cells in long-lasting Graves disease. MiXCR, applied by TCRdb to the multiplex PCR reads, yields one record per CDR3 protein. The top ten clones hold roughly 26% of a sample with fewer than 450,000 distinct CDR3 sequences, roughly a quarter of them seen once. The sequencing here drew on peripheral blood mononuclear cells (PBMCs), taken when the disease was refractory, from a patient treated with antithyroid drugs. These receptors were collected from a female donor with Graves disease. Both conserved end residues are part of each CDR3.

j_gene | v_gene | CDR3aa
TRBJ1-5 | TRBV27 | CASRQGQGGGNQPQHF
TRBJ2-7 | TRBV20-1 | CSARRENPGLAGESYEQYF
TRBJ1-2 | TRBV5-1 | CASSFQGENGYTF
TRBJ2-7 | TRBV19 | CASSTSGRAFEQYF
TRBJ2-7 | TRBV28 | CASEESGLYEQYF
TRBJ2-5 | TRBV6-1 | CASRDRDQETQYF
TRBJ1-6 | TRBV6-1 | CASRDSNSPLHF
TRBJ1-1 | TRBV27 | CASSPWTGITNTEAFF
TRBJ1-2 | TRBV30 | CAWSVHPTSGYGYTF
TRBJ2-7 | TRBV28 | CASSWDYKTGYEQYF
TRBJ2-5 | TRBV14 | CASSQDRVVKTQYF
TRBJ2-7 | TRBV27 | CASSPTGGSSYEQYF
TRBJ2-3 | TRBV2 | CASSEPPGTSGSRAQYF